Sequencing of this T cell receptor (beta chain) was carried out in a study of naive and memory T cell subsets (dated by TCRdb to between 2016 and 2019). Regarding the study in general: An open-source, UMI-based TCR alpha and beta sequencing pipeline was applied to sorted naive and memory peripheral blood T cell subsets. Complete agreement was observed between the functional CMV T cell responses and the IgG serology results. RNA was DNase-treated and reverse transcribed with TCR constant-region primers, mostly using SuperScript III.

Including the terminal cysteine and phenylalanine, the CDR3 comprises 21 residues. The retained sequence is limited to the CDR3, 63 bases, with the frame set at the first base. From the second PCR step onward, the TCR alpha chain libraries and the TCR beta chain libraries were amplified separately. CMV status of each donor was established by measuring IFNgamma production from CD4+ T cells after fresh PBMCs were stimulated overnight with CMV viral lysate. CD4 T cells were positively selected using Miltenyi beads, after which CD8 T cells were positively selected from the CD4-negative fraction. Cells stained for CD3, CD4, CD8, CD45RA, CD27 and a live/dead dye were sorted on a BD Aria II into four subsets by CD45RA and CD27. Blood came from a few healthy volunteers, each fractionated into CD4 and CD8 T cells and then into four differentiation subsets. Around 110 ml of peripheral blood was taken from each donor, and PBMC were separated by density-gradient centrifugation on Ficoll-Paque PLUS. After sorting, cells were lysed in RLT buffer, RNA was extracted using a Qiagen RNeasy kit, and the extracted RNA was stored at -80 degrees C.

Receptor amplification or capture employed UMI-ligation and nested PCR. An equimolar mix of two oligonucleotides covering both TRBC1 and TRBC2 was used as the beta constant-region primer. A single-stranded oligonucleotide bearing the SP2 primer plus a 12-nucleotide UMI was ligated onto the 3' end of the cDNA by T4 RNA ligase 1. Four rounds of PCR, combining the SP2 primer with nested alpha and beta constant-region primers, were used to amplify the ligated cDNA. Incubation of the ligation reaction lasted about 18-24 hours at 16 degrees C. PCR2 was typically performed as a SYBR Green qPCR and was stopped at a predetermined threshold so that over-amplification was prevented. All purifications after the first were performed with Agencourt AMPure XP magnetic beads. Library quantification was done by Qubit, followed by a TapeStation check on which the main peak was expected at around 650 bp. Sequencing of the pooled libraries was done on an Illumina MiSeq using v2 2x251 paired-end kits, which typically yielded roughly 0.9-2.1 million reads per sample. Libraries were pooled at around 3.8 nM per sample, and 5-7% PhiX was added to improve cluster recognition. Per the original workflow: V and J genes were assigned to Demultiplexor-processed FASTQ reads by Decombinator through tag matching, with a single base-pair mismatch being allowed. UMIs were used by Collapsinator to correct both sequencing errors and frequency errors arising from PCR heterogeneity. CDR3Translator translated TCRs and extracted CDR3s from the conserved cysteine to the FGXG phenylalanine, flagging non-productive sequences. Gini, Shannon entropy and inverse Simpson indices were calculated on repertoires that had been subsampled to equal numbers of UMI-defined TCRs. Within the linear range, a power law was fitted by maximum likelihood to the distributions of clonotype abundance. For one naive CD8 sample, the pipeline and MIGEC produced similar UMI counts, unique TCR numbers and clonal distributions. A set of several thousand CMV-associated CDR3 sequences, compiled from VDJdb and a published dataset, was used to search the repertoires. The raw public data were reprocessed by TCRdb itself: fastp quality trimming at Q25, MiXCR clonotype calling, in-frame beta chains only. Each entry merges the rows of one CDR3 protein and shows their most common DNA and genes. TCRdb, not the original authors, processed these V and J calls. The sample includes some 83,000 distinct CDR3 sequences, with around 13% observed a single time. About 0.9% of the sample belongs to the ten largest clones.

Results and caveats for the whole study, not just this receptor: After error correction, over 95% of naive TCR sequences appeared only once, giving much steeper abundance distributions than memory subsets. TCR abundance followed a power law whose exponent differed between naive and memory subsets but was consistent across the three individuals. No ground truth was available to validate the repertoire findings for the naive and memory subsets. In both CD4 and CD8 cells, a rise in Gini index and a fall in Shannon and inverse Simpson diversity were observed from naive through CM, EM and EMRA. Single alpha or beta chain sequences, rather than paired alpha/beta receptors, were used to define clonotypes. RNA-based TCR counts may be affected by expression changes linked to T cell activation and differentiation.

Worth noting for this clonotype: No antigen is known for it. No quality values exist for individual bases; no much larger clone is one base distant.

This TCR was sampled from a human donor in good health. The rearranged segments are TRBV21-1 and TRBJ1-4. TRBV21-1 is a pseudogene locus. The sequencing input was central memory CD4+ T cells from blood. The cell subset or site label corresponds to: central memory, CD45RA- CD27+. The nucleotides are TGTGCCAGCAGCCCCAAATTTGGGGGGGCCCTGCAACTAACCGCTAATGAAAAACTGTTTTTT. Its protein is CASSPKFGGALQLTANEKLFF.